The rows below give T cell receptor beta chains drawn from one sample of a study of CD8 T cells in ankylosing spondylitis. TCRdb re-derived calls from the 5' RACE reads in MiXCR, one entry per CDR3 protein. This sample has 700,000 to 1,000,000 distinct CDR3 sequences, with over 9.5% found just once. Source material: blood, either unsorted or a sorted T cell fraction (not recorded which). The receptors originated from a male donor with ankylosing spondylitis. CDR3s leave out the opening cysteine and the closing phenylalanine or tryptophan.

CDR3aa,v_gene,j_gene
ASSLSGLAPLTGELF,TRBV27,TRBJ2-2
ASIRGTNAEAF,TRBV7-9,TRBJ1-1
ATGQYRGYT,TRBV10-3,TRBJ1-2
SVWTSGSYEQY,TRBV20-1,TRBJ2-7
ASSFRPANTGELF,TRBV6-5,TRBJ2-2
ASSPLAASSYNEQF,TRBV7-2,TRBJ2-1
ASSYSVTELNTEAF,TRBV6-2/TRBV6-3,TRBJ1-1
ASSLRGGGWSAVTNEKLF,TRBV27,TRBJ1-4
ATESGSYEQY,TRBV24-1,TRBJ2-7
SVVQNTEAF,TRBV29-1,TRBJ1-1
ASSLGVTASGYT,TRBV7-2,TRBJ1-2
SARLGRSTAAF,TRBV29-1,TRBJ1-1
ATSRDPGVRYEQY,TRBV15,TRBJ2-7
SAPRRDRETQY,TRBV20-1,TRBJ2-5
SARSAQSSYNSPLH,TRBV20-1,TRBJ1-6
AWSLVESAKNIQY,TRBV30,TRBJ2-4
ASSLLSQDLGEQY,TRBV12-3/TRBV12-4,TRBJ2-7
ASSQVNSGNTIY,TRBV3-1,TRBJ1-3
ASLGQGHVSYEQY,TRBV10-2,TRBJ2-7
ASSLTGTGSEQY,TRBV4-3,TRBJ2-7
SVEDRGGRNTGELF,TRBV29-1,TRBJ2-2
SAPSGLPDTDTQY,TRBV20-1,TRBJ2-3
ASSPISANYGYT,TRBV5-5,TRBJ1-2
ATSRNLPGRENEQF,TRBV15,TRBJ2-1
ASKRQGYDQPQH,TRBV6-1,TRBJ1-5
ASSEDGGNTIY,TRBV2,TRBJ1-3
SASPTETQETQY,TRBV20-1,TRBJ2-5
SARVAGAVYNEQF,TRBV20-1,TRBJ2-1
ASSFGQGATDTQY,TRBV5-1,TRBJ2-3
ASSPPMADTQY,TRBV18,TRBJ2-3
SAPPEREVQTDTQY,TRBV20-1,TRBJ2-3
SARTGLFGNTTY,TRBV20-1,TRBJ1-3
ASSHTGAGGGTEAF,TRBV6-2/TRBV6-3,TRBJ1-1
ASRGTNQPQH,TRBV6-5,TRBJ1-5
ASSLGRGRDGYT,TRBV28,TRBJ1-2
ASRTDSSGNTIY,TRBV7-9,TRBJ1-3
ASSLLVTTYNEQF,TRBV13,TRBJ2-1
SEGIAGLNEQF,TRBV20-1,TRBJ2-1
ASSYGGTGNTGELF,TRBV6-5,TRBJ2-2
SGGAGTDTQY,TRBV20-1,TRBJ2-3
ASRGTYNEQF,TRBV12-3/TRBV12-4,TRBJ2-1
ASSSGPEAGANVLT,TRBV5-1,TRBJ2-6
SVGTGSKNIQY,TRBV29-1,TRBJ2-4
ASSSYRVQPQH,TRBV7-2,TRBJ1-5
ASLKRDRGFRSSYNEQF,TRBV11-1,TRBJ2-1
ASSTGTVTGSPLH,TRBV28,TRBJ1-6